This passage covers 10 T cell receptor beta chains from one sample sequenced in a study of regulatory T cells in long-lasting Graves disease. CDR3-region Arm-PCR and iRepertoire HTBI primers produced the TCR beta libraries. TCRdb reprocessed the multiplex PCR reads with MiXCR, giving one entry per CDR3 protein. The data contain a few hundred thousand distinct CDR3 sequences, roughly 24% of them singletons. The time point is: persistent/refractory GD, antithyroid drugs over 5 years with positive TRAb. Scientists built the TCR library using RNA that was extracted from PBMCs. This sample comprised peripheral blood mononuclear cells (PBMCs), obtained when the disease was refractory, from a patient treated with antithyroid drugs. The receptor source for this set is a woman in her thirties or forties with Graves disease.

Comments on this clonotype: Possible read error: a much larger clone is one base away. The genes are TRBV5-1 and TRBJ1-2; no clear D. This CDR3 comprises 15 residues. Germline CDR1 and CDR2: SGHRS and YFSETQ. Trimming left V 4 bases short and J 4 bases short, with 17 bases between. The DNA for the CDR3 is TGCGCCAGCAGCCTTATCGCGGGAATACGCTATGGCTACACCTTC. This codes for CASSLIAGIRYGYTF.

This clonotype was counted ten times or more. J is TRBJ2-7 and V is TRBV28; 8 bases are shared with TRBD2. The trim removed 2 bases at V and 4 bases at J, leaving 10 bases unmatched. The germline V gene encodes CDR1 MDHEN and CDR2 SYDVKM. This CDR3 has 16 amino acids. The CDR3 DNA reads as TGTGCCAGCAGTTTAATATCCGGGAGGGCCTTTTACGAGCAGTACTTC. This sequence encodes CASSLISGRAFYEQYF. Full variable domain (remainder filled in from reference TRBV28 and TRBJ2-7): DVKVTQSSRYLVKRTGEKVFLECVQDMDHENMFWYRQDPGLGLRLIYFSYDVKMKEKGDIPEGYSVSREKKERFSLILESASTNQTSMYLCASSLISGRAFYEQYFGPGTRLTVT.

This clonotype was detected a few times. CDR3 nucleotides: TGCAGTGCTAGGGTAGCGGGAGGCAATGAGCAGTTCTTC. Encoded protein: CSARVAGGNEQFF. V and J are TRBV20-1 and TRBJ2-5, with 10 bases identical to TRBD2. Near its end, the DNA agrees better with TRBJ2-1, so the J call may be wrong. Germline CDR1 and CDR2: DFQATT and SNEGSKA (reference sequence). CDR3 size: 13 residues.

The CDR3 nucleotides read TGTGCCAGCAGACGAGACAGGCCCTACGAGCAGTACTTC. Protein sequence: CASRRDRPYEQYF. The chain carries TRBV7-9 and TRBJ2-7, with a tentative D call TRBD1 (6 bases). The germline V gene encodes CDR1 SEHNR and CDR2 FQNEAQ (reference sequence). Trimming cost V 6 bases and J 2 bases, with 11 bases left between them. The CDR3 is made up of 13 amino acids.

This clonotype came up a few times. The chain links TRBV4-2 to TRBJ1-6; possible D gene TRBD1, 5 bases. The V end lost 5 bases, the J end lost 7 bases, and 12 bases lay between the germline ends. Germline CDR1 LGHNA, CDR2 YNFKEQ. This CDR3 has 14 residues. Here the CDR3 DNA reads TGTGCCAGCAGCTCCGGGACGCCAAATTCACCCCTCCACTTT. This sequence encodes CASSSGTPNSPLHF.

V is TRBV5-4 and J is TRBJ1-2; the D gene is possibly TRBD1 (6 bases). The germline V gene encodes CDR1 SGHNT and CDR2 YYREEE (reference sequence). The V end was cut by 4 bases, the J end by 8 bases, with 18 bases between. The CDR3 is made up of 14 amino acids. Here the CDR3 DNA reads TGTGCCAGCAGCCACGCGGCGGGGGCGCAGGGCTACACCTTC. This translates into CASSHAAGAQGYTF.

Ten or more counts support this clonotype. This sequence joins TRBV28 and TRBJ1-1; D call uncertain. The CDR3 runs 13 residues. V was shortened by 6 bases and J by 4 bases, with 12 bases between the two germline ends. Germline CDR1 MDHEN, CDR2 SYDVKM. CDR3 amino acids: CASRLHSSTEAFF. As DNA, the CDR3 is TGTGCCAGCAGATTACATTCGTCCACTGAAGCTTTCTTT.

This clonotype occurred a few times. CDR3 sequence: CSSNRGRNSPLHF. The CDR3, as DNA: TGCAGTAGCAACAGGGGCCGGAATTCACCCCTCCACTTT. The gene calls are TRBV20-1 and TRBJ1-6; TRBD1 aligns across 7 bases. V lost 8 bases, J lost 7 bases, and 8 bases stayed unmatched. CDR3 length: 13 amino acids. The V gene's germline CDR1 is DFQATT and CDR2 SNEGSKA (reference sequence).

The chain uses TRBV2 and TRBJ2-7, with TRBD2 matching 9 bases. This CDR3 has 16 amino acids. Trimming took 6 bases from V and 7 from J; bases not matched to a gene: 16. CDR1 is SNHLY and CDR2 is FYNNEI in the germline V gene. CDR3 sequence: CASSLRTSDNPWEQYF. The DNA of the CDR3 is TGTGCCAGCAGCCTAAGGACTAGCGATAATCCATGGGAGCAGTACTTC.

This clonotype was detected many times. CDR3 sequence (DNA): TGTGCCAGCGGCCTACCGACACCTACTGGGGCCAACGTCCTGACTTTC. This encodes CASGLPTPTGANVLTF. V gene TRBV7-3 combines with J gene TRBJ2-6; D remains unclear. V was pared by 8 bases and J by 2 bases, with 16 bases between. Germline CDR1 is SGHTA and CDR2 is FQGTGA. CDR3 length: 16 residues.